This T cell receptor beta chain was identified in a study of CD8 T cells in ankylosing spondylitis. Molecular-barcoded quantitative 5'-RACE produced these TCR beta libraries. TCRdb used MiXCR to reprocess the 5' RACE reads, holding one entry per CDR3 protein. Of about 500,000 distinct CDR3 sequences listed, roughly 5.2% are singletons. Note on this clonotype: Its target is not known.

V shed 6 bases, J shed 4 bases, and the junction held 4 bases outside the gene matches. The CDR3 covers 14 residues. Per germline, CDR1 LGHDT and CDR2 YNNKEL (reference sequence). Study-wide points: Earlier literature documents some of the motif variants in reactive arthritis synovial fluid and blood. Disease-linked clones, CD8+, were relatively rare in peripheral blood. The clones that were linked to disease were reported to be significantly enriched in matched synovial fluid samples from ankylosing spondylitis patients. Seemingly distinctive of ankylosing spondylitis blood was a TCR beta motif formed by eight highly homologous variants.

The sequencing sample was made of blood, either unsorted or a sorted T cell fraction (not recorded which). The TCR sequence derives from a male donor with ankylosing spondylitis. The V and J genes are TRBV3-1 and TRBJ2-2, with 8 nucleotides matching TRBD1. In DNA form, the CDR3 reads TGTGCCAGCAGGCTTACAGGGGGCACCGGGGAGCTGTTTTTT. It codes for CASRLTGGTGELFF.